This T cell receptor (beta chain) was documented in a study of OX40 agonist ivuxolimab in advanced cancers. About the study: Intravenous ivuxolimab was administered to patients every 2 weeks at 0.01 to 10 mg/kg.

The germline gives CDR1 SGHAT, CDR2 FQNNGV. The CDR3 spans 15 residues. V lost 5 bases and J lost 2, with 15 bases in between. As concerns this clone: Its cognate antigen is unknown.

Overall study results and limits: On average, CD8+ T cells showed a greater number of expanded clones than CD4+.

Method: immunoSEQ multiplex PCR; TCRdb's copy keeps in-frame clones and lacks some. The sample has 62,000 or so clones; more than 80% are singletons. This receptor was obtained from an adult with an advanced solid tumor such as melanoma, head and neck, liver or kidney cancer. V usage is TRBV11-2 and J usage is TRBJ2-5, with D possibly called TRBD1 or TRBD2 (7 bases each). Sequencing was performed on CD4+ or CD8+ T cells sorted from blood, taken in a trial of the OX40 agonist ivuxolimab. The CDR3 sequence is CASSPTGEGQETQYF. As DNA, the CDR3 is TGTGCCAGCAGCCCCACAGGGGAGGGACAAGAGACCCAGTACTTC.